What follows describes a single TCR beta chain. Trimming cost V 2 bases and J 0 bases, with 20 bases left between them. CDR3 size: 20 residues. Per the germline V gene, CDR1 is KGHSH and CDR2 is LQKENI. The entry originates in a study of control samples from healthy donors and cancer patients. Sequencing was performed with immunoSEQ multiplex PCR; in TCRdb, only in-frame clones are kept and a portion is missing. The data contain under 150,000 clones, approximately 94% of them singletons. The V gene is TRBV18, the J gene TRBJ1-6; D is perhaps TRBD1 (6 bases). This sequence was found in a man in his forties or fifties with head and neck cancer. The sample comprised PBMCs. CDR3 loop: CASSPGGTSFASSYNSPLHF. The CDR3 DNA is TGTGCCAGCTCACCAGGCGGGACATCGTTTGCGAGCTCCTATAATTCACCCCTCCACTTT.